A single sample is the source of the 13 T cell receptor beta chains below, sequenced in a study of blood T cell repertoires in COVID-19. Some clones are missing from TCRdb's copy, which holds only in-frame ones; the method was immunoSEQ multiplex PCR. The sample includes around 110,000 clones, around 80% of them seen just once. The sample was peripheral blood. These receptors all stem from an older woman with acute or convalescent COVID-19.

This clone was picked up one time. The rearrangement links TRBV7-3 to TRBJ1-2; tentative D call: TRBD1 (5 bases). The CDR3 length is 14 residues. V lost 0 bases and J 5 bases, leaving 10 bases between the germline ends. Germline-derived CDR1 and CDR2 are SGHTA and FQGTGA. Here the CDR3 DNA reads TGTGCCAGCAGCTTAACCGGGGGGGATTATGGCTACACCTTC. Encoded protein: CASSLTGGDYGYTF.

This chain connects TRBV5-1 to TRBJ1-2; TRBD1 is a possible D gene (6 bases). The V end was cut by 7 bases, the J end by 2 bases, with 9 bases between. The CDR3 consists of 12 residues. Looked up from germline, CDR1 is SGHRS and CDR2 is YFSETQ. As DNA, the CDR3 is TGCGCCAGCTCCACAGGGAACTATGGCTACACCTTC. It is translated as CASSTGNYGYTF.

This sequence joins TRBV28 and TRBJ2-7, with a tentative D call TRBD2 (6 bases). The V gene lost 4 bases and the J gene lost 2 bases, with 18 bases spanning the gap. This CDR3 has 16 residues. The germline V gene encodes CDR1 MDHEN and CDR2 SYDVKM. CDR3 DNA sequence: TGTGCCAGCAGTTCTTTGGCGGAGGGATGGACCTACGAGCAGTACTTC. Its protein product is CASSSLAEGWTYEQYF.

The chain is built from TRBV19 and TRBJ1-3; D gene unclear. The V gene's germline CDR1 is LNHDA and CDR2 SQIVND (reference sequence). V lost 3 bases, J lost 0 bases, and 12 bases lay in between. This CDR3 has 16 amino acids. The CDR3 protein is CASSIRQLRSGNTIYF. The DNA for the CDR3 is TGTGCCAGTAGTATCAGGCAGCTGCGCTCTGGAAACACCATATATTTT. The full variable domain, completed using reference TRBV19 and TRBJ1-3, is DGGITQSPKYLFRKEGQNVTLSCEQNLNHDAMYWYRQDPGQGLRLIYYSQIVNDFQKGDIAEGYSVSREKKESFPLTVTSAQKNPTAFYLCASSIRQLRSGNTIYFGEGSWLTVV.

The chain employs TRBV1 and TRBJ1-5. TRBV1 is recorded as a pseudogene. The CDR3 runs 14 residues. In DNA form, the CDR3 reads TGCACCAGCAGCCGAGGGCTTAGGAATCAGCCCCAGCATTTT. Its translation is CTSSRGLRNQPQHF.

The gene calls are TRBV2 and TRBJ2-1; a weak D match, TRBD1 (5 bases). The CDR3 spans 13 residues. Between the trimmed V and J ends, which lost 3 bases and 8 bases, there was a span of 11 bases. Looked up from germline, CDR1 is SNHLY and CDR2 is FYNNEI. In DNA form, the CDR3 reads TGTGCCAGCAGTGATCATGGGGCGGATGAGCAGTTCTTC. This gives the protein CASSDHGADEQFF.

This clone was observed once. This chain links TRBV19 with TRBJ2-1; the D gene is possibly TRBD2 (6 bases). Trimming took off 0 bases at V and 0 bases at J, with 6 bases between the two ends. CDR1 LNHDA and CDR2 SQIVND come from the germline V gene (reference sequence). CDR3 length: 15 residues. Here the CDR3 DNA reads TGTGCCAGTAGTATAGACGGGAGCTCCTACAATGAGCAGTTCTTC. It specifies CASSIDGSSYNEQFF.

The genes are TRBV20-1 and TRBJ1-1; 7 bases align to TRBD1. The CDR3 spans 11 residues. Germline values: CDR1 DFQATT, CDR2 SNEGSKA (reference sequence). V was pared by 4 bases and J by 7 bases, with 3 bases of the junction left unmatched. CDR3: CSATRQGEAFF. The DNA of the CDR3 is TGCAGTGCTACCAGACAGGGTGAAGCTTTCTTT.

This sequence joins TRBV7-2 and TRBJ1-1; D gene ambiguous. Germline V gives CDR1 SGHTA, CDR2 FQGNSA. CDR3 length equals 13 residues. Trimming cost V 4 bases and J 0 bases, with 6 bases left between them. CDR3 sequence reads: CASSSGVNTEAFF. The CDR3 DNA is TGTGCCAGCAGCTCCGGGGTGAACACTGAAGCTTTCTTT.

The genes are TRBV6-2 or TRBV6-3 and TRBJ1-5; D is unclear. Germline CDR1 MNHEY, CDR2 SVGEGT. Trimming stripped 2 bases from V and 0 bases from J, with 8 bases between. The CDR3 spans 15 residues. The CDR3 bases are TGTGCCAGCAGTTACGGGCAGCCTAGCAATCAGCCCCAGCATTTT. It translates to CASSYGQPSNQPQHF.

V usage is TRBV7-8 and J usage is TRBJ1-2; the match to TRBD1 covers 8 bases. Germline V lookup: CDR1 SGHVS, CDR2 FQNEAQ. The V gene end was trimmed by 4 bases and the J gene end by 7 bases; junction bases not matched to a gene: 2. The CDR3 has 12 amino acids. The CDR3 protein is CASSSGTGGYTF. CDR3 sequence (DNA): TGTGCCAGCAGCTCTGGGACAGGTGGCTACACCTTC.

This clone was recorded only once. The V gene is TRBV4-1, the J gene TRBJ1-5, with TRBD1 matching 7 bases. The CDR3 extends over 16 amino acids. Germline assignment: CDR1 MGHRA and CDR2 YSYEKL. Trimming took 6 bases from V and 2 from J; bases not matched to a gene: 10. In nucleotides, the CDR3 is TGCGCCAGCAGTCTTAACAGGGGAGGCGGCAATCAGCCCCAGCATTTT. Its translation is CASSLNRGGGNQPQHF.

The chain couples TRBV5-3 to TRBJ2-2; the D is unclear. TRBV5-3 is annotated as an ORF whose role is uncertain. Trimming shortened V by 0 bases and J by 0 bases, and 6 bases separated the two germline ends. This CDR3 spans 15 amino acids. CDR3 DNA: TGTGCCAGAAGCTTGGGAGGATCGAACACCGGGGAGCTGTTTTTT. Its protein is CARSLGGSNTGELFF.